Listed here is a single T cell receptor (beta chain). The data belong to a study of shared T cell receptors in the human thymus. Using immunoSEQ multiplex PCR, the repertoire was profiled, and TCRdb retains in-frame clones only, with some absent. This sample has about 380,000 clones; 95% occur once, and the top ten carry roughly 0.021%. The sequence derives from a human donor. Sequencing input: thymocytes.

The DNA of the CDR3 is TGTGCCAGCAGAACCCGGAGGGGCCCCTACGAGCAGTACTTC. It specifies CASRTRRGPYEQYF. The J gene is TRBJ2-7, the V gene TRBV2, with a possible D match to TRBD2 (6 bases). Germline CDR1 is SNHLY and CDR2 is FYNNEI. This CDR3 is 14 amino acids long. Deletions cut 6 bases from V and 2 bases from J, with 14 bases between.